The 4 T cell receptor beta chains reported below all come from one sample, sequenced in a study of blood T cell repertoires in COVID-19. TCRdb's table, derived via immunoSEQ multiplex PCR, lists solely in-frame clones and lacks some. Of fewer than 200,000 clones in the sample, about 88% were seen once. The sequenced sample was PBMCs or T cells enriched from blood (not recorded which). These receptors came from a woman between 40 and 50 years old in a cohort exposed to, infected with or recovered from COVID-19 (not recorded which).

The chain recombines TRBV5-1 with TRBJ1-1; maybe TRBD1 (6 bases). The CDR3 length is 16 residues. Germline V lookup: CDR1 SGHRS, CDR2 YFSETQ. V was shortened by 4 bases and J by 5 bases, with 21 bases between the two germline ends. The CDR3 sequence is CASSPQTLQGLTEAFF. The CDR3 DNA sequence: TGCGCCAGCAGCCCCCAGACACTACAGGGTCTGACTGAAGCTTTCTTT.

CDR3 nucleotide sequence: TGTGCCAGCACCCTGGGGAAGGGAGACACCGGGGAGCTGTTTTTT. Its translation: CASTLGKGDTGELFF. The chain recombines TRBV5-4 with TRBJ2-2, with a weak D call TRBD2 (5 bases). Trimming pared 6 bases from V and 3 bases from J, leaving 15 bases between. The germline V gene has CDR1 SGHNT and CDR2 YYREEE (reference sequence). CDR3 length: 15 amino acids.

The chain joins TRBV2 to TRBJ1-2, with a tentative D call TRBD1 (6 bases). The ends were cut back, 10 bases at V and 4 bases at J, with 13 bases in the middle. The CDR3 contains 12 residues. From germline, CDR1 is SNHLY and CDR2 FYNNEI. The CDR3: CANREGGYGYTF. CDR3 in DNA: TGTGCCAACAGGGAGGGAGGCTATGGCTACACCTTC.

V and J are TRBV6-2 or TRBV6-3 and TRBJ2-1; 7 nucleotides line up with TRBD2. J gave up 4 bases and V 4 bases, and 10 bases lay outside the gene matches. This CDR3 has 16 residues. CDR1 and CDR2 (germline): MNHEY, SVGEGT. Here the CDR3 reads CASSLGGMFSYNEQFF. The CDR3, as DNA: TGTGCCAGCAGTTTGGGAGGGATGTTCTCTTACAATGAGCAGTTCTTC.